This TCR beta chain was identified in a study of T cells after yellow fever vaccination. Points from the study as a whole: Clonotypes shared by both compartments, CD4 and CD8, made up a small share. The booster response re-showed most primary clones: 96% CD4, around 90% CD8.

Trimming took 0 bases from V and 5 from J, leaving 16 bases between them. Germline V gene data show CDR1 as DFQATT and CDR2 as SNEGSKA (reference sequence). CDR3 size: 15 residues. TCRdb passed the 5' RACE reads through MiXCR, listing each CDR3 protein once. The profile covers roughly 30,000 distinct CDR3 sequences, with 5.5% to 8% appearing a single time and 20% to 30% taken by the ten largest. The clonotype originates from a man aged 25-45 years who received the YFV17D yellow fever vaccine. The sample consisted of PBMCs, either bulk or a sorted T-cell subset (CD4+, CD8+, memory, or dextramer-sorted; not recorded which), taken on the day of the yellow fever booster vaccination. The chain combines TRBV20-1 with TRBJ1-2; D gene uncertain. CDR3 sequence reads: CSARDPEDPPYGYTF. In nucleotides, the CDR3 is TGCAGTGCTAGAGATCCAGAGGACCCCCCTTATGGCTACACCTTC.